One and the same sample provided the 29 T cell receptor beta chains below, sequenced in a study of vaccination and CD4 T cells after COVID-19. Sequenced with the Oncomine TCR Beta short-read assay was DNA taken from cultured CD4+ T cells. From the PCR reads, TCRdb called clonotypes with MiXCR, one entry per CDR3 protein. The sample yields 11,000 or so distinct CDR3 sequences, roughly 50% seen once. Treatment here: approximately nine-day PBMC culture with coronavirus spike peptide pools or control peptides (ViraFEST assay). These receptors' targets are unknown. The sequencing sample was made of CD4+ T cells from blood, cultured in vitro. These receptors came from a human donor who had recovered from COVID-19.

This clonotype was seen a few times. The chain employs TRBV2 and TRBJ1-2; D unclear. The V end lost 8 bases, the J end lost 1 base, and 11 bases lay between the germline ends. CDR3 length equals 13 residues. Germline V gene data show CDR1 as SNHLY and CDR2 as FYNNEI. CDR3 DNA sequence: TGTGCCAGCCGGCGGGAGGGTAACTATGGCTACACCTTC. It yields the protein CASRREGNYGYTF.

This chain uses TRBV10-3 with TRBJ2-2; D gene uncertain. Germline V CDR1 and CDR2: ENHRY, SYGVKD. The CDR3 has 13 residues. The germline V and J ends were trimmed by 4 bases and 5 bases, with 8 bases remaining between them. CDR3 region: CAISGIGTGELFF. CDR3 DNA: TGTGCCATCAGTGGAATTGGGACCGGGGAGCTGTTTTTT.

The genes are TRBV20-1 and TRBJ1-2, with 8 bases fitting TRBD1. The CDR3 spans 13 residues. Trimming at V came to 3 bases and at J to 4 bases, leaving 4 bases not matched to a gene. Germline V gives CDR1 DFQATT, CDR2 SNEGSKA (reference sequence). CDR3 in amino acids: CSASDRGSYGYTF. In nucleotides, the CDR3 is TGCAGTGCTAGCGACAGGGGTTCCTATGGCTACACCTTC.

This sequence joins TRBV28 and TRBJ1-2; D gene uncertain. Germline values: CDR1 MDHEN, CDR2 SYDVKM. The V gene lost 8 bases and the J gene lost 1 base, with 8 bases spanning the gap. This CDR3 spans 12 amino acids. CDR3 sequence (DNA): TGTGCCAGCGGCAGCTTTAACTATGGCTACACCTTC. Its translation is CASGSFNYGYTF.

The chain employs TRBV27 and TRBJ1-2; 8 nucleotides line up with TRBD1. J lost 7 bases, V lost 5 bases, and 6 bases had no gene match. Germline V gives CDR1 MNHEY, CDR2 SMNVEV (reference sequence). CDR3 length: 13 residues. The CDR3 protein is CASSPQGAGGYTF. The CDR3 DNA is TGTGCCAGCAGTCCCCAGGGGGCTGGTGGCTACACCTTC.

The V gene is TRBV3-1, the J gene TRBJ1-5; 7 bases are a match to TRBD1. The CDR3 totals 16 residues. With 4 bases clipped from V and 2 bases from J, the junction kept 8 bases outside the gene matches. From germline, CDR1 is LGHDT and CDR2 YNNKEL (reference sequence). The CDR3 protein is CASSPTLTGGNQPQHF. CDR3 DNA sequence: TGTGCCAGCAGCCCGACGCTTACAGGGGGCAATCAGCCCCAGCATTTT.

This clonotype was found a few times. J is TRBJ1-1 and V is TRBV20-1; 7 positions match TRBD1. The V gene end was trimmed by 5 bases and the J gene end by 6 bases; junction bases not matched to a gene: 12. This CDR3 has 14 amino acids. The germline CDR1 and CDR2 sequences are DFQATT and SNEGSKA (reference sequence). The CDR3 nucleotides are TGCAGTGCTGGAGGACAGGTCGTTGGCGCTGAAGCTTTCTTT. This sequence encodes CSAGGQVVGAEAFF.

The chain has TRBV9 and TRBJ1-5; D gene ambiguous. CDR1 is SGDLS, CDR2 YYNGEE, per germline. The CDR3 has 13 amino acids. V shed 3 bases and J shed 3 bases, with 7 bases lying between them. DNA of the CDR3: TGTGCCAGCAGCGCACGGACCAATCAGCCCCAGCATTTT. Its protein product is CASSARTNQPQHF.

The chain has TRBV7-9 and TRBJ2-1; possibly TRBD1 for D (7 bases). V was pared by 1 base and J by 3 bases, with 13 bases between. Germline V CDR1 and CDR2: SEHNR, FQNEAQ (reference sequence). CDR3 size: 16 residues. For the CDR3, the DNA is TGTGCCAGCAGCTTAGGGGGCGGGACAGACTACAATGAGCAGTTCTTC. Protein sequence: CASSLGGGTDYNEQFF.

The J gene is TRBJ2-7, the V gene TRBV9, with 12 positions matching TRBD2. V was pared by 3 bases and J by 1 base, with 2 bases of the junction left unmatched. In germline, CDR1 is SGDLS, CDR2 YYNGEE. The CDR3 consists of 15 residues. This chain's CDR3 is CASSAGTSGSYEQYF. The CDR3 DNA reads as TGTGCCAGCAGCGCAGGGACTAGCGGGTCCTACGAGCAGTACTTC.

This chain connects TRBV20-1 to TRBJ2-3; 15 bases are a match to TRBD2. The V segment lost 2 bases and the J segment 0 bases; nucleotides outside the gene matches: 6. The CDR3 length is 18 residues. From germline, CDR1 is DFQATT and CDR2 SNEGSKA (reference sequence). The CDR3 is CSARSGLAGGSSTDTQYF. Written as DNA, the CDR3 is TGCAGTGCTAGATCCGGACTAGCGGGAGGGTCTAGCACAGATACGCAGTATTTT.

V gene TRBV6-2 or TRBV6-3 combines with J gene TRBJ1-3; D ambiguous. CDR3 length: 19 amino acids. The germline V gene has CDR1 MNHEY and CDR2 SVGEGT. Trimming took 2 bases from V and 0 from J, leaving 20 bases between them. CDR3 nucleotides: TGTGCCAGCAGTTACCTAAATACGGACGCCATGAGCTCTGGAAACACCATATATTTT. Translation gives CASSYLNTDAMSSGNTIYF.

This clonotype has just a few counts. CDR3 in amino acids: CASKGQGVDTIYF. The CDR3 DNA reads TGTGCCAGCAAGGGGCAGGGGGTGGACACCATATATTTT. The rearrangement joins TRBV6-1 to TRBJ1-3, with 7 nucleotides matching TRBD1. V was clipped by 7 bases and J by 8 bases; unmatched bases: 8. The germline V gene encodes CDR1 MNHNS and CDR2 SASEGT. This CDR3 is built from 13 residues.

The genes are TRBV10-3 and TRBJ1-3; D gene unclear. V gave up 5 bases and J gave up 4 bases, with 6 bases separating them. Per germline, CDR1 ENHRY and CDR2 SYGVKD. The CDR3 is 12 residues long. The CDR3 DNA is TGTGCCATCAGTTCTAACGGAAACACCATATATTTT. Translated: CAISSNGNTIYF.

V is TRBV2 and J is TRBJ1-5, with D perhaps TRBD1 (5 bases). The V gene lost 7 bases and the J gene lost 5 bases, with 9 bases spanning the gap. The CDR3 covers 12 residues. The germline CDR1 and CDR2 sequences are SNHLY and FYNNEI. CDR3 DNA sequence: TGTGCCAGCACAGGGATTGATCAGCCCCAGCATTTT. This translates into CASTGIDQPQHF.

The chain has TRBV10-1 and TRBJ2-1; D is perhaps TRBD2 (5 bases). CDR1 is WNHNN, CDR2 SYGVQD, per germline (reference sequence). This CDR3 has 13 amino acids. V was shortened by 2 bases and J by 5 bases, with 7 bases between the two germline ends. The CDR3 nucleotides read TGCGCCAGCAGTGAGGGACTTAACAATGAGCAGTTCTTC. This codes for CASSEGLNNEQFF.

The CDR3 reads CASSGTSGRVPYNEQFF. The CDR3 DNA is TGTGCCAGCAGTGGGACTAGCGGGAGAGTACCTTACAATGAGCAGTTCTTC. The chain employs TRBV6-1 and TRBJ2-1; TRBD2 agrees at 13 bases. Germline CDR1 and CDR2: MNHNS and SASEGT. The CDR3 totals 17 residues. Trimming at V came to 4 bases and at J to 4 bases, leaving 7 bases not matched to a gene.

The rearrangement joins TRBV5-1 to TRBJ2-5; the D is unclear. The germline V gene encodes CDR1 SGHRS and CDR2 YFSETQ. V was clipped by 2 bases and J by 3 bases, with 8 bases between them. The CDR3 runs to 13 residues. In DNA, the CDR3 is TGCGCCAGCAGCTTTTCGTCCGAAGAGACCCAGTACTTC. This encodes CASSFSSEETQYF.

This clonotype is categorized as hyperexpanded (1% or more). The gene calls are TRBV20-1 and TRBJ1-2; TRBD1 might be the D (5 bases). V lost 0 bases and J 2 bases, leaving 19 bases between the germline ends. The CDR3 is made up of 17 amino acids. Germline loops: CDR1 DFQATT, CDR2 SNEGSKA (reference sequence). The CDR3 is CSARDPRGAGFNYGYTF. The DNA for the CDR3 is TGCAGTGCTAGAGATCCCCGGGGTGCAGGGTTCAACTATGGCTACACCTTC.

In this sample, this clonotype turned up a few times. The J gene is TRBJ1-1, the V gene TRBV15; 11 positions agree with TRBD1. Trimming at V came to 1 base and at J to 7 bases, leaving 8 bases not matched to a gene. This CDR3 comprises 16 residues. From germline, CDR1 is LNHNV and CDR2 YYDKDF (reference sequence). The CDR3, as DNA: TGTGCCACCAGCAGAGTTGGAAGGACAGGGGGCGGTGAAGCTTTCTTT. Amino acids: CATSRVGRTGGGEAFF.

The CDR3 here is CASSFRQASGEQYF. CDR3 in DNA: TGCGCCAGCAGCTTCAGACAGGCATCGGGTGAGCAGTACTTC. The V gene is TRBV5-1, the J gene TRBJ2-7; D is perhaps TRBD1 (6 bases). This CDR3 region has 14 residues. Germline V gene sequence: CDR1 SGHRS, CDR2 YFSETQ. Trimming removed 2 bases from V and 7 bases from J, with 16 bases in between.

The gene calls are TRBV11-2 and TRBJ2-2; D is possibly TRBD1 (5 bases). Germline V gives CDR1 SGHAT, CDR2 FQNNGV. The CDR3 is 13 amino acids. Trimming took 5 bases from V and 5 from J, leaving 9 bases between them. The CDR3 here is CASSPSGTGELFF. The CDR3 DNA is TGTGCCAGCAGCCCTTCAGGGACCGGGGAGCTGTTTTTT.

V gene TRBV20-1 combines with J gene TRBJ1-1; the D gene is possibly TRBD1 (5 bases). Germline V gene lookup returns CDR1 DFQATT and CDR2 SNEGSKA (reference sequence). Deletions cut 3 bases from V and 4 bases from J, with 18 bases between. This CDR3 is 15 amino acids long. This CDR3 reads CSARVGLGPVTEAFF. In nucleotides, the CDR3 is TGCAGTGCTAGGGTGGGCTTGGGGCCCGTCACTGAAGCTTTCTTT.

The CDR3 region has the DNA TGTGCCAGCAGACCGTCAAAGGGCACAGATACGCAGTATTTT. This encodes CASRPSKGTDTQYF. The V and J genes are TRBV7-9 and TRBJ2-3; D is undetermined. CDR1 and CDR2 from the germline V gene are SEHNR and FQNEAQ (reference sequence). Trimming stripped 6 bases from V and 1 base from J, with 11 bases between. The CDR3 is 14 residues long.

In this sample, this clonotype turned up a few times. J is TRBJ2-3 and V is TRBV29-1; 11 nucleotides line up with TRBD1. CDR1 and CDR2 from the germline V gene are SQVTM and ANQGSEA. The CDR3 has 13 amino acids. Trimming took 7 bases from V and 2 from J; bases not matched to a gene: 2. The CDR3 loop reads CSAGQGATDTQYF. CDR3 sequence (DNA): TGCAGCGCCGGACAGGGGGCCACAGATACGCAGTATTTT.

Only one count was recorded for this clonotype. The rearrangement uses TRBV4-3 and TRBJ2-3; the D is unclear. Germline V gene data show CDR1 as LGHNA and CDR2 as YSLEER. The CDR3 has 14 amino acids. Trimming pared 0 bases from V and 2 bases from J, leaving 6 bases between. This chain's CDR3 is CASSQDQTTDTQYF. The CDR3 region has the DNA TGCGCCAGCAGCCAAGACCAGACCACAGATACGCAGTATTTT.

V and J are TRBV10-3 and TRBJ1-5; 9 bases fit TRBD1. Per germline, CDR1 ENHRY and CDR2 SYGVKD. The CDR3 has 15 residues. V shed 5 bases and J 2 bases; nucleotides not matched to a gene: 4. The CDR3 spells CAISTGGRGNQPQHF. CDR3 nucleotide sequence: TGTGCCATCAGTACAGGGGGCCGGGGCAATCAGCCCCAGCATTTT.

This clonotype came up a few times. The gene calls are TRBV30 and TRBJ1-6; D is unresolved. Germline CDR1 reads GTSNPN; CDR2 reads SVGIG (reference sequence). The length of the CDR3 is 15 residues. V lost 5 bases, J lost 4 bases, and 15 bases lay in between. In DNA, the CDR3 is TGTGCCTGGGGCCTTAAACGGGTTTATAATTCACCCCTCCACTTT. Its protein is CAWGLKRVYNSPLHF.

The J gene is TRBJ2-7, the V gene TRBV21-1; the D call in the table, TRBD2, was not verified against the DNA. TRBV21-1 is a documented pseudogene. The CDR3 sequence is 17 residues long. The CDR3 loop is CASSPQRPPGRRYEQYF. The CDR3 coding sequence is TGTGCCAGCAGCCCACAAAGACCACCAGGGAGGAGGTACGAGCAGTACTTC.